This passage covers 21 T cell receptor beta chains from one sample sequenced in a study of blood T cell repertoires in COVID-19. Method: immunoSEQ multiplex PCR; TCRdb's copy keeps in-frame clones and lacks some. Seen here are more than 100,000 clones, 87% observed once, and the top ten hold 2% to 2.5%. The sample consisted of peripheral blood. The source is a man in his fifties with active COVID-19.

This clone has only a few counts. The chain has TRBV7-2 and TRBJ1-1; D might be TRBD1 (5 bases). The CDR3 covers 15 residues. Trimming cost V 0 bases and J 2 bases, with 10 bases left between them. Germline V gene data show CDR1 as SGHTA and CDR2 as FQGNSA. For the CDR3, the DNA is TGTGCCAGCAGCTTAGCGTCGGGGGTTAACACTGAAGCTTTCTTT. Its translation is CASSLASGVNTEAFF.

The chain carries TRBV5-1 and TRBJ2-3; 7 bases are a match to TRBD2. Germline V gene lookup returns CDR1 SGHRS and CDR2 YFSETQ. The length of the CDR3 is 14 residues. Trimming took 7 bases from V and 5 from J; bases not matched to a gene: 10. CDR3 sequence reads: CASGARAGEDTQYF. DNA for the CDR3: TGCGCCAGCGGCGCGAGGGCGGGGGAAGATACGCAGTATTTT.

J is TRBJ2-4 and V is TRBV6-2 or TRBV6-3; 8 nucleotides match TRBD2. Germline assignment: CDR1 MNHEY and CDR2 SVGEGT. With V trimmed by 4 bases and J by 1 base, 6 bases remained unmatched. The CDR3 length is 16 residues. The CDR3 region is CASSFPASGAKNIQYF. CDR3 in DNA: TGTGCCAGCAGTTTTCCGGCTAGCGGGGCCAAAAACATTCAGTACTTC.

The chain is built from TRBV10-3 and TRBJ1-1, with D possibly TRBD1 on 6 matching bases. Germline values: CDR1 ENHRY, CDR2 SYGVKD. The CDR3 length is 14 residues. Trimming cost V 4 bases and J 4 bases, with 13 bases left between them. This CDR3 reads CAISVGGGSTEAFF. CDR3 nucleotide sequence: TGTGCCATCAGTGTGGGGGGCGGGAGCACTGAAGCTTTCTTT.

V and J are TRBV19 and TRBJ2-2; perhaps TRBD1 as D (6 bases). The CDR3 has 17 residues. Trimming removed 0 bases from V and 5 bases from J, with 16 bases in between. Per the germline V gene, CDR1 is LNHDA and CDR2 is SQIVND (reference sequence). The CDR3 bases are TGTGCCAGTAGTATAGATTACCGGGACAAATATACCGGGGAGCTGTTTTTT. This gives the protein CASSIDYRDKYTGELFF.

The chain couples TRBV15 to TRBJ1-4; no clear D. The V and J ends lost 6 bases and 8 bases respectively, with 16 bases between them. The CDR3 has 14 amino acids. CDR1 LNHNV and CDR2 YYDKDF come from the germline V gene (reference sequence). CDR3 DNA sequence: TGTGCCACCAGTGTCCGGGCGGGAGGGGAAAAACTGTTTTTT. Translating it yields CATSVRAGGEKLFF.

The chain uses TRBV7-2 and TRBJ1-1; D gene uncertain. There are 13 residues in the CDR3. Germline CDR1 reads SGHTA; CDR2 reads FQGNSA. Trimming took 10 bases from V and 1 from J, leaving 13 bases between them. The CDR3 spells CATHKTRNTEAFF. The CDR3, as DNA: TGTGCCACCCACAAAACCAGGAACACTGAAGCTTTCTTT.

This clone was recorded only once. The chain couples TRBV25-1 to TRBJ1-3; possible D gene TRBD1, 6 bases. Trimming removed 1 base at V and 0 bases at J, with 13 bases between. Germline CDR1 MGHDK, CDR2 SYGVNS. This CDR3 region has 17 residues. CDR3 DNA sequence: TGTGCCAGCAGTGAATTGGCAGGGGTAGCCTCTGGAAACACCATATATTTT. It encodes CASSELAGVASGNTIYF.

This chain connects TRBV10-3 to TRBJ1-4; 10 positions match TRBD1. V lost 4 bases and J lost 8; bases outside the gene matches: 4. Germline V gives CDR1 ENHRY, CDR2 SYGVKD. CDR3 size: 14 residues. The CDR3 spells CAISGQGQGEKLFF. CDR3 in DNA: TGTGCCATCAGTGGCCAGGGACAGGGGGAAAAACTGTTTTTT.

The chain has TRBV3-1 (or the pseudogene TRBV3-2) and TRBJ1-2; 7 bases align to TRBD1. V trimming: 1 base; J trimming: 0 bases; junction bases outside the gene matches: 11. Germline V CDR1 and CDR2: LGHDT, YNNKEL (reference sequence). This CDR3 is built from 18 residues. The CDR3 sequence: CASSQARKGAIPNYGYTF. As DNA, the CDR3 is TGTGCCAGCAGCCAAGCTAGAAAGGGGGCAATTCCTAACTATGGCTACACCTTC.

The chain employs TRBV6-1 and TRBJ1-6; 7 bases are shared with TRBD1. The CDR3 covers 17 residues. The J segment lost 6 bases and the V segment lost 3 bases, leaving 11 bases of the junction unmatched. CDR1 MNHNS and CDR2 SASEGT come from the germline V gene. CDR3 in amino acids: CASSDFRDRDRNSPLHF. The CDR3 DNA is TGTGCCAGCAGTGACTTCCGAGACAGGGACCGTAATTCACCCCTCCACTTT.

This chain connects TRBV10-2 to TRBJ2-3; TRBD2 aligns across 9 bases. With V trimmed by 8 bases and J by 4 bases, 7 bases remained unmatched. In germline, CDR1 is WSHSY, CDR2 SAAADI. This CDR3 has 14 amino acids. The CDR3 DNA follows: TGCGCCAGCTCGGTAGCGGGGGTTGCAGATACGCAGTATTTT. This sequence encodes CASSVAGVADTQYF.

The chain employs TRBV9 and TRBJ2-3; TRBD2 aligns across 7 bases. Germline trimming cut 0 bases from V and 1 base from J; bases unmatched to any gene: 8. This CDR3 is 17 amino acids long. CDR1 SGDLS and CDR2 YYNGEE come from the germline V gene. The CDR3 loop reads CASSVVHFGGGTDTQYF. The CDR3 DNA follows: TGTGCCAGCAGCGTAGTCCACTTTGGGGGGGGCACAGATACGCAGTATTTT.

This rearrangement joins TRBV6-5 to TRBJ2-1; 7 nucleotides line up with TRBD1. CDR1 is MNHEY, CDR2 SVGAGI, per germline. V trimming: 7 bases; J trimming: 6 bases; junction bases outside the gene matches: 12. The CDR3 is 15 residues long. The DNA for the CDR3 is TGTGCCAGCATGTCACCGGGACAGCACATCAATGAGCAGTTCTTC. Its protein product is CASMSPGQHINEQFF.

The V call is TRBV11-2, the J call TRBJ2-4; D remains ambiguous. Trimming pared 1 base from V and 8 bases from J, leaving 3 bases between. From germline, CDR1 is SGHAT and CDR2 FQNNGV. This CDR3 region has 11 residues. The CDR3 DNA follows: TGTGCCAGCAGCTTAGCGGACATTCAGTACTTC. The encoded protein is CASSLADIQYF.

This rearrangement joins TRBV6-1 to TRBJ1-6; D perhaps matches TRBD1 (6 bases). The V end lost 3 bases, the J end lost 11 bases, and 17 bases lay between the germline ends. Germline V CDR1 and CDR2: MNHNS, SASEGT. The CDR3 has 15 amino acids. CDR3 in amino acids: CASSDLQGSSTPLHF. DNA of the CDR3: TGTGCCAGCAGTGACCTCCAGGGGAGCAGCACACCCCTCCACTTT.

J is TRBJ1-2 and V is TRBV30; D may be TRBD1 (5 bases). The CDR3 consists of 13 residues. Germline-derived CDR1 and CDR2 are GTSNPN and SVGIG (reference sequence). The germline V and J ends were trimmed by 0 bases and 6 bases, with 11 bases remaining between them. CDR3 loop: CAWSVQGVDGYTF. DNA of the CDR3: TGTGCCTGGAGTGTACAAGGGGTAGATGGCTACACCTTC.

V gene TRBV13 combines with J gene TRBJ1-3, with 9 bases that match TRBD1. The CDR3 covers 15 residues. The J segment lost 4 bases and the V segment lost 8 bases, leaving 9 bases of the junction unmatched. Germline CDR1 reads PRHDT; CDR2 reads FYEKMQ (reference sequence). The CDR3 DNA reads TGTGCCAGCTATGTTACGGGACAGGGAGGAAACACCATATATTTT. It specifies CASYVTGQGGNTIYF.

This chain connects TRBV2 to TRBJ1-4, with D hard to call. The CDR3 runs 13 residues. Trimming shortened V by 6 bases and J by 4 bases, and 9 bases separated the two germline ends. Germline CDR1 reads SNHLY; CDR2 reads FYNNEI. The CDR3 DNA reads TGTGCCAGCAGCCCCGGAGATAATGAAAAACTGTTTTTT. This encodes CASSPGDNEKLFF.

This rearrangement joins TRBV19 to TRBJ1-4; D call uncertain. Trimming stripped 1 base from V and 3 bases from J, with 9 bases between. Germline-derived CDR1 and CDR2 are LNHDA and SQIVND (reference sequence). The CDR3 loop spans 15 amino acids. CDR3 sequence: CASSIGFRANEKLFF. The CDR3 region has the DNA TGTGCCAGTAGTATAGGGTTTCGGGCTAATGAAAAACTGTTTTTT.

This chain joins TRBV12-5 and TRBJ2-7, with 9 bases identical to TRBD1. The CDR3 is 14 residues long. Germline V gene sequence: CDR1 LGHNT, CDR2 FRNRAP. V shed 1 base and J 4 bases; nucleotides not matched to a gene: 2. This CDR3 is CASGLDDRGYEQYF. The CDR3 region has the DNA TGTGCTAGTGGTTTGGACGACAGGGGGTACGAGCAGTACTTC.